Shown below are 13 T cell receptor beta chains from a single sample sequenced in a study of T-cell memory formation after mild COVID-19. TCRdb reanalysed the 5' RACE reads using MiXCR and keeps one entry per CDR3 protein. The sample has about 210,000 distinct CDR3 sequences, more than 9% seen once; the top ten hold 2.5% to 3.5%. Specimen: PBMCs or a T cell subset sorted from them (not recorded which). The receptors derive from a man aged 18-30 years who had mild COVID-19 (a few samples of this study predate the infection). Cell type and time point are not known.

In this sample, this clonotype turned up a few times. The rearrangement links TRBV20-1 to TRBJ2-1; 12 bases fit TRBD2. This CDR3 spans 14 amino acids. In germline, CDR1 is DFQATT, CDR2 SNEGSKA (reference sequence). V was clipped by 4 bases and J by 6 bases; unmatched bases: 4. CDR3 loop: CSATLAGGINEQFF. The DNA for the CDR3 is TGCAGTGCTACCCTAGCGGGGGGGATCAATGAGCAGTTCTTC.

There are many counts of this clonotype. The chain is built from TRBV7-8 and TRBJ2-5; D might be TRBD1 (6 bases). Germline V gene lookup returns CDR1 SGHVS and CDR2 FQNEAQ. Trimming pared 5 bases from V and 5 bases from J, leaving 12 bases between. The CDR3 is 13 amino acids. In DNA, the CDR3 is TGTGCCAGCAGCCCCACAGGGCTGGAGACCCAGTACTTC. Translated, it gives CASSPTGLETQYF.

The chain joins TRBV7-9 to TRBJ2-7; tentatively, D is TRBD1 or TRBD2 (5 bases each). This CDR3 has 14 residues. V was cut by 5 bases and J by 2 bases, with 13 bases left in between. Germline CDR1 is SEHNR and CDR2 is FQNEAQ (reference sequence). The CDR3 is CASSLGTEAYEQYF. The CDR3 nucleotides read TGTGCCAGCAGCCTGGGGACGGAGGCCTACGAGCAGTACTTC.

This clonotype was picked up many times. The CDR3 here is CSASPGYEQYF. In nucleotides, the CDR3 is TGCAGTGCTTCACCGGGGTACGAGCAGTACTTC. The chain joins TRBV20-1 to TRBJ2-7, with a tentative D call TRBD2 (5 bases). Germline values: CDR1 DFQATT, CDR2 SNEGSKA (reference sequence). The CDR3 is 11 residues long. V gave up 5 bases and J gave up 4 bases, with 9 bases separating them.

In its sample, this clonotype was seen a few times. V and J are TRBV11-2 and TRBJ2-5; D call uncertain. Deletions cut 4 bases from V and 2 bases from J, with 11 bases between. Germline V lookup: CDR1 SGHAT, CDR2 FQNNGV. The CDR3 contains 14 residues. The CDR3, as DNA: TGTGCCAGCAGCTCCCCGACACGACAAGAGACCCAGTACTTC. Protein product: CASSSPTRQETQYF.

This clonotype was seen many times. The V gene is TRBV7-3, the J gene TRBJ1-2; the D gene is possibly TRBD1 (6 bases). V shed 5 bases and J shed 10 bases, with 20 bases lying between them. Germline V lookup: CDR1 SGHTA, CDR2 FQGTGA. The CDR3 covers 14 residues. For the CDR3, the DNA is TGTGCCAGCAGCCAAAGGGACACCGCCAGAGACTACACCTTC. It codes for CASSQRDTARDYTF.

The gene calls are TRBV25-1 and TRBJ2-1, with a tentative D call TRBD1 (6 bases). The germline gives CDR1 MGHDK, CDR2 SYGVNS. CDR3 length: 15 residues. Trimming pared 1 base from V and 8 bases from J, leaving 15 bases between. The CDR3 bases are TGTGCCAGCAGTGAATCCCAGACAGGTACCTATGAGCAGTTCTTC. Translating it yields CASSESQTGTYEQFF.

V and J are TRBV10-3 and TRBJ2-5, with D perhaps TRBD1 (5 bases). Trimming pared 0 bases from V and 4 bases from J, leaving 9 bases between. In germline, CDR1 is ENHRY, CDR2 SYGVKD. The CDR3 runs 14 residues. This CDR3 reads CAISESVQGETQYF. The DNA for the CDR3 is TGTGCCATCAGTGAGTCGGTGCAGGGAGAGACCCAGTACTTC.

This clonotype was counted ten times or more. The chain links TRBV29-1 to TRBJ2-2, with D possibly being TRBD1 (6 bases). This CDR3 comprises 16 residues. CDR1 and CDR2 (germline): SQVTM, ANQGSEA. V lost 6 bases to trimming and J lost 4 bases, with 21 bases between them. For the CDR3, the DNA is TGCAGCGTCGCCGGGCTTGGGGGCCGGTTCACCGGGGAGCTGTTTTTT. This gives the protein CSVAGLGGRFTGELFF.

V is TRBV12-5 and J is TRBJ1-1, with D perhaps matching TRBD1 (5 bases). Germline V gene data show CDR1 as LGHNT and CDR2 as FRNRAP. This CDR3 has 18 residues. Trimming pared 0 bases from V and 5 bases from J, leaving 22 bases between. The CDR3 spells CASGLVRFGEGVRTEAFF. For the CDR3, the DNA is TGTGCTAGTGGTTTGGTACGTTTCGGTGAAGGGGTAAGGACTGAAGCTTTCTTT.

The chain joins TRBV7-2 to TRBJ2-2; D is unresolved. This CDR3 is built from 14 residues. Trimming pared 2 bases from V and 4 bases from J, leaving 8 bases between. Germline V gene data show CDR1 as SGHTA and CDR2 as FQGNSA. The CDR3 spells CASSLIQSTGELFF. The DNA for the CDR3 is TGTGCCAGCAGCTTAATACAAAGCACCGGGGAGCTGTTTTTT.

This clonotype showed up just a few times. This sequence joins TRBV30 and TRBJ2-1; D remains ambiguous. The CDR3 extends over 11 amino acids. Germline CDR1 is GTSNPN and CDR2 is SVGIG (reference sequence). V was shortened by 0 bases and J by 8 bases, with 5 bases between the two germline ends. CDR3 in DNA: TGTGCCTGGAGTGTACCGTATGAGCAGTTCTTC. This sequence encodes CAWSVPYEQFF.

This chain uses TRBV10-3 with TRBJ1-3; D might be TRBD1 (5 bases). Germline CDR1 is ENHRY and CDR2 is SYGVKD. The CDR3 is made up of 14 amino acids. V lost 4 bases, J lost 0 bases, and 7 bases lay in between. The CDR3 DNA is TGTGCCATCAGTGTGGGGGACTCTGGAAACACCATATATTTT. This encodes CAISVGDSGNTIYF.